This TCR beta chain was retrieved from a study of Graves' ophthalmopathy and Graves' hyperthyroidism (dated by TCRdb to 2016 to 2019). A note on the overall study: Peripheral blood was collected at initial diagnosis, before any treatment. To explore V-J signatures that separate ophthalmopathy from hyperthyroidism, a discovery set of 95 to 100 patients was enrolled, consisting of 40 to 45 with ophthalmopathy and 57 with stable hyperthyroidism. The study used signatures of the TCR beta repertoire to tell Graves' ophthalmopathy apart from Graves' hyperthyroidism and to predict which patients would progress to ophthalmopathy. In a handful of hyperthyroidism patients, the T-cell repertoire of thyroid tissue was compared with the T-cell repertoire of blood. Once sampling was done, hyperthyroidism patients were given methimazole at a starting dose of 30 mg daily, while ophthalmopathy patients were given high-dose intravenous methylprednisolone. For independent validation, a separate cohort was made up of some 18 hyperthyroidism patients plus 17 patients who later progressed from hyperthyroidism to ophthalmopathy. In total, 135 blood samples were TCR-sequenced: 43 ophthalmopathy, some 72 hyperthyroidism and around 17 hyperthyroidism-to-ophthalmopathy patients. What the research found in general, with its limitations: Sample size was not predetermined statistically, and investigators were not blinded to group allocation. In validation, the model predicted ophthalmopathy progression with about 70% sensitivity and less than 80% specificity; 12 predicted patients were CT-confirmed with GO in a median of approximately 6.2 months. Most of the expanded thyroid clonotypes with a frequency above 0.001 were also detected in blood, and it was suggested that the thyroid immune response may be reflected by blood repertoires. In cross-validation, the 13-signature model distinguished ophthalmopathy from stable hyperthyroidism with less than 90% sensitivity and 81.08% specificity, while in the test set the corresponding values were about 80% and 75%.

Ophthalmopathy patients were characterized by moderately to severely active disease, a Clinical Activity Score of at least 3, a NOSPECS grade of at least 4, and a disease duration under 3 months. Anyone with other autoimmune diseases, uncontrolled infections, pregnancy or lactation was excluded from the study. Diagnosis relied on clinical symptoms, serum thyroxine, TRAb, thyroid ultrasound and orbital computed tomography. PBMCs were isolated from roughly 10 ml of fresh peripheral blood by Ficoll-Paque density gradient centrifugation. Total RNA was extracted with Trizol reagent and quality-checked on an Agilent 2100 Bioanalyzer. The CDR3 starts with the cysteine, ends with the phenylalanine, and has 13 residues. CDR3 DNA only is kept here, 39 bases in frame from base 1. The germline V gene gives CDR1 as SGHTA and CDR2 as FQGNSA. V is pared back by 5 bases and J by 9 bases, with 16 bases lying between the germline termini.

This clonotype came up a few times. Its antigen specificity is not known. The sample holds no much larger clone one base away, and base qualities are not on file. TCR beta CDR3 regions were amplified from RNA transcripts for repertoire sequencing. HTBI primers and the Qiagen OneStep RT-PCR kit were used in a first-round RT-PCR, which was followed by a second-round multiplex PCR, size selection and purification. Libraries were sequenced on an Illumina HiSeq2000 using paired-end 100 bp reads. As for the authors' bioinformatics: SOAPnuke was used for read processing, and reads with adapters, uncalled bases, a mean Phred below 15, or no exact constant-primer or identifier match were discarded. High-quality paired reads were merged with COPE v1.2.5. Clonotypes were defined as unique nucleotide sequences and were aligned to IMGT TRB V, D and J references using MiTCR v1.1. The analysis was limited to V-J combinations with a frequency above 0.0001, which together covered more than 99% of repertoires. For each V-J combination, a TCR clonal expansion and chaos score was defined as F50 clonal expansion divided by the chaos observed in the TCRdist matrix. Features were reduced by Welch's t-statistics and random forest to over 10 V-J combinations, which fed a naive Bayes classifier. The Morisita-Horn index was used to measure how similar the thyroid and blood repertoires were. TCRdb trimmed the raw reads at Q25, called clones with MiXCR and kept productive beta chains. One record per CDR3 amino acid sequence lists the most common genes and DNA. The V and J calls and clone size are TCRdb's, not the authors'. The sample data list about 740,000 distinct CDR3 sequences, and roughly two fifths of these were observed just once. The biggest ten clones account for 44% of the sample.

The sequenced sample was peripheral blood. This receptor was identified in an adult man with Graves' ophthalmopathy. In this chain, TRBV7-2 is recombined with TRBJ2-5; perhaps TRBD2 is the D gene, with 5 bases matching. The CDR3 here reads CASSPGFGEPQYF. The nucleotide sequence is TGTGCCAGCAGCCCAGGCTTCGGGGAGCCCCAGTACTTC.